The clone carrying this T cell receptor beta chain turned up a few times. Antigen unknown. TCRdb reanalysed the RT-PCR reads using MiXCR and keeps one entry per CDR3 protein. Of about 310,000 distinct CDR3 sequences listed, less than 25% are singletons. The data were obtained in a study of response to subunit inactivated influenza vaccine. Findings and caveats of the study: That few new T cells are recruited by each seasonal influenza vaccination was the authors' suggestion.

The V and J ends lost 3 bases and 4 bases, in that order; junction bases with no gene match: 5. This CDR3 spans 14 amino acids. Germline CDR1 and CDR2: WSHSY and SAAADI. This specimen was PBMCs from blood, taken 21 months after vaccination. The receptor was derived from a man aged 50 to 69 who received an inactivated influenza vaccine. V is TRBV10-2 and J is TRBJ1-1; TRBD1 matches at 7 bases. The CDR3 region has the DNA TGCGCCAGCAGTGAATCCCCAGGGGGCACTGAAGCTTTCTTT. It translates to CASSESPGGTEAFF.